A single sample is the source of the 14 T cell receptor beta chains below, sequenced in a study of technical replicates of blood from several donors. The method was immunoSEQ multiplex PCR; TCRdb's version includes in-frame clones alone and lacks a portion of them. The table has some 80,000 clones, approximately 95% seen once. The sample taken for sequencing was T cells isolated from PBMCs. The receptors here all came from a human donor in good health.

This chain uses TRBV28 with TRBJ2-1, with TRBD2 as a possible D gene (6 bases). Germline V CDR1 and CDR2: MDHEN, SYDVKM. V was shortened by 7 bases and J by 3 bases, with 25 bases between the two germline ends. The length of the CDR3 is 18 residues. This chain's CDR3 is CASTLTLANPNFYNEQFF. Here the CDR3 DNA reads TGTGCCAGCACCCTCACTCTAGCGAATCCGAACTTCTACAATGAGCAGTTCTTC.

CDR3 in DNA: TGTGCCAGCAGGGGACTAGTAAGATATAATGAGCAGTTCTTC. This encodes CASRGLVRYNEQFF. V usage is TRBV27 and J usage is TRBJ2-1; the match to TRBD2 covers 8 bases. Per the germline V gene, CDR1 is MNHEY and CDR2 is SMNVEV (reference sequence). The V and J ends lost 6 bases and 7 bases, in that order; junction bases with no gene match: 8. This CDR3 spans 14 amino acids.

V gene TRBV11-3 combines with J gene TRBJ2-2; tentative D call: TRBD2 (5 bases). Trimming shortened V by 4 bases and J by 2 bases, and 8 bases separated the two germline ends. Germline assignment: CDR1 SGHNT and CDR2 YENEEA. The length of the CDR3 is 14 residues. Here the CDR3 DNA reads TGTGCCAGCAGCTCCCGACTAAACACCGGGGAGCTGTTTTTT. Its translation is CASSSRLNTGELFF.

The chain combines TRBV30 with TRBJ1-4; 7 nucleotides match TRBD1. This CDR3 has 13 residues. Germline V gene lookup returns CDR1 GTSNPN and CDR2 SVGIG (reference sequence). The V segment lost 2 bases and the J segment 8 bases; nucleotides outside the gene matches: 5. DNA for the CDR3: TGTGCCTGGAGTCTGGCAGGGGGGGAAAAACTGTTTTTT. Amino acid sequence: CAWSLAGGEKLFF.

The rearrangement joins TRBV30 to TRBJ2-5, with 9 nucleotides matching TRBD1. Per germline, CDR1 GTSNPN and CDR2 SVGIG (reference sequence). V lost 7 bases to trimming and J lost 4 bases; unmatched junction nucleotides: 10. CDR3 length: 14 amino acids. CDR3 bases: TGTGCCTCGAGGAAAGGGACAGGGAGAGAGACCCAGTACTTC. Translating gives CASRKGTGRETQYF.

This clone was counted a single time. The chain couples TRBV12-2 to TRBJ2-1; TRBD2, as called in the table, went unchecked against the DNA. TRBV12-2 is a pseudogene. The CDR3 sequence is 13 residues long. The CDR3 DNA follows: TGTGCAAGTCGCTTAGCGACCCGGGATGAGCAGTTCTTC. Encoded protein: CASRLATRDEQFF.

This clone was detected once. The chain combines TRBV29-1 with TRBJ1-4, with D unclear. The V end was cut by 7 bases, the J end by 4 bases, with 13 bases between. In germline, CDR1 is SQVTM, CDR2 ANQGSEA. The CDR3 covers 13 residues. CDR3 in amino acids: CSATRAFNEKLFF. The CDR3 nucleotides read TGCAGCGCTACGAGGGCCTTTAATGAAAAACTGTTTTTT.

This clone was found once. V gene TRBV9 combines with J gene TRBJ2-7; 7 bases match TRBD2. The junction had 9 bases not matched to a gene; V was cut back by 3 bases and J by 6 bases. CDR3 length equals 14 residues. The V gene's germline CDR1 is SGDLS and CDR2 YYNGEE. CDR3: CASSAGLPPGEQYF. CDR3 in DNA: TGTGCCAGCAGCGCGGGACTACCGCCCGGCGAGCAGTACTTC.

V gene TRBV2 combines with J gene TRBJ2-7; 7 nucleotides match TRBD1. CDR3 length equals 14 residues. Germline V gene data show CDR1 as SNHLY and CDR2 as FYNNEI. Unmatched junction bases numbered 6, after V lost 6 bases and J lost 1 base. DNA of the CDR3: TGTGCCAGCAGGGATGACAGGGCTTCCTACGAGCAGTACTTC. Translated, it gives CASRDDRASYEQYF.

In DNA form, the CDR3 reads TGTGCCTGGAGTGGGGAGCGGGAGATTTCCGAGCAGTACTTC. Protein: CAWSGEREISEQYF. This chain connects TRBV30 to TRBJ2-7, with 8 bases identical to TRBD2. The ends lost 1 base at V and 6 bases at J; junction bases unmatched: 8. The CDR3 is 14 residues long. CDR1 and CDR2 from the germline V gene are GTSNPN and SVGIG (reference sequence).

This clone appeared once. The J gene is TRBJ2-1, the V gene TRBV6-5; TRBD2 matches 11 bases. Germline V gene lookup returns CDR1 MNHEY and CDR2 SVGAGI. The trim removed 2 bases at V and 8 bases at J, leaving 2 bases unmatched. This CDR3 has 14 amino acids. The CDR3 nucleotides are TGTGCCAGCAGTTACCTACTAGCGGGGGATGAGCAGTTCTTC. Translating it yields CASSYLLAGDEQFF.

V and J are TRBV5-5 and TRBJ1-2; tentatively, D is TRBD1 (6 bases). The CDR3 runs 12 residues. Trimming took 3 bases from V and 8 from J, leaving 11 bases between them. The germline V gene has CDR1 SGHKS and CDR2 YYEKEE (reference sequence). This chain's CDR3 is CASSSRTEGYTF. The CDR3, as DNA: TGTGCCAGCAGCTCAAGGACAGAGGGCTACACCTTC.

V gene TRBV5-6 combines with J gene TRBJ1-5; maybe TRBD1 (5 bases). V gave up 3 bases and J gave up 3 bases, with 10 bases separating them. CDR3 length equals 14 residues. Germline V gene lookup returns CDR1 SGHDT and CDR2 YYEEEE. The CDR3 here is CASSSKGYNQPQHF. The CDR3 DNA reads TGTGCCAGCAGCTCTAAGGGGTACAATCAGCCCCAGCATTTT.

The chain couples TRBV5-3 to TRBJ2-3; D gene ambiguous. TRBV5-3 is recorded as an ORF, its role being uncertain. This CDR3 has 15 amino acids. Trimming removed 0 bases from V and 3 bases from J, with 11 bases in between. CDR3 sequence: CARSLAQKLTDTQYF. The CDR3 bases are TGTGCCAGAAGCTTGGCCCAGAAGTTAACAGATACGCAGTATTTT.